The next 14 T cell receptor beta chains were all read from a single sample in a study of siplizumab effects on memory and regulatory T cells. Their target antigens are unknown. The repertoire was sequenced with immunoSEQ multiplex PCR; TCRdb's copy has only in-frame clones and lacks some. The data hold nearly 20,000 clones, with around 40% observed a single time. Kept together in coculture, the mixed lymphocyte reaction cells spent approximately 6 days at 37°C. Input material: CFSE-low (dividing) CD4+ T cells sorted from an allogeneic mixed lymphocyte reaction. Receptor source: a human donor in good health; the cells came from an allogeneic mixed lymphocyte reaction. Some clones in this sample may be carry-over from other donors' samples.

The table lists this clone with a few counts. Because it lacks the conserved phenylalanine or tryptophan at the end, this CDR3 is likely a read error. Because the CDR3's place on the DNA is in doubt, the DNA is left out and the CDR3 is given as listed by TCRdb. The rearrangement uses TRBV6-5 and TRBJ2-7; the table's D call of TRBD2 was not tested on the DNA. CDR1 and CDR2 from the germline V gene are MNHEY and SVGAGI. Counting both end residues, the CDR3 totals 13 amino acids. This CDR3 reads CASSYYGAPTSSI.

This clone was detected only a few times. The V and J genes are TRBV7-9 and TRBJ2-3, with TRBD2 identical over 7 bases. There are 15 residues in the CDR3. Germline CDR1 is SEHNR and CDR2 is FQNEAQ (reference sequence). V was pared by 2 bases and J by 6 bases, with 8 bases of the junction left unmatched. The CDR3 region is CASSLSRGRDDTQYF. CDR3 DNA sequence: TGTGCCAGCAGCTTATCCCGCGGGAGAGACGATACGCAGTATTTT.

In this sample, this clone turned up a few times. This rearrangement joins TRBV5-1 to TRBJ1-2, with TRBD1 matching over 9 bases. The CDR3 has 12 residues. Germline CDR1 SGHRS, CDR2 YFSETQ. J gave up 7 bases and V 6 bases, and 4 bases lay outside the gene matches. CDR3 region: CASTGQGGGYTF. CDR3 nucleotides: TGCGCCAGCACGGGACAGGGCGGTGGCTACACCTTC.

This clone was recorded once. The gene calls are TRBV25-1 and TRBJ2-5; tentatively, D is TRBD2 (5 bases). CDR1 and CDR2 (germline): MGHDK, SYGVNS. The CDR3 is 12 amino acids. The V end was cut by 4 bases, the J end by 7 bases, with 10 bases between. CDR3 residues: CASSVFAGTQYF. The CDR3 region has the DNA TGTGCCAGCAGTGTTTTTGCGGGGACCCAGTACTTC.

This clone appeared a single time. V usage is TRBV10-3 and J usage is TRBJ2-1; D gene ambiguous. This CDR3 comprises 11 residues. Germline V gene sequence: CDR1 ENHRY, CDR2 SYGVKD. Trimming shortened V by 6 bases and J by 5 bases, and 5 bases separated the two germline ends. CDR3 DNA: TGTGCCATCAGGGCAGACAATGAGCAGTTCTTC. Its translation is CAIRADNEQFF.

The V and J genes are TRBV7-2 and TRBJ1-3, with D maybe TRBD1 (5 bases). The CDR3 runs 13 residues. Per germline, CDR1 SGHTA and CDR2 FQGNSA. V lost 4 bases, J lost 2 bases, and 6 bases lay in between. This CDR3 reads CASSSGPGNTIYF. Written as DNA, the CDR3 is TGTGCCAGCAGCTCAGGGCCTGGAAACACCATATATTTT.

The chain carries TRBV5-1 and TRBJ1-1; perhaps TRBD1 as D (5 bases). V was pared by 4 bases and J by 0 bases, with 10 bases between. The germline V gene has CDR1 SGHRS and CDR2 YFSETQ. The CDR3 runs 14 residues. Here the CDR3 reads CASSDAQVNTEAFF. CDR3 coding DNA: TGCGCCAGCAGCGACGCACAGGTGAACACTGAAGCTTTCTTT.

V gene TRBV5-1 combines with J gene TRBJ1-2; 9 bases align to TRBD1. The CDR3 sequence is 14 residues long. V was pared by 4 bases and J by 5 bases, with 6 bases of the junction left unmatched. Germline values: CDR1 SGHRS, CDR2 YFSETQ. Here the CDR3 DNA reads TGCGCCAGCAGCCCTATACAGGGGGCGTATGGCTACACCTTC. Protein sequence: CASSPIQGAYGYTF.

The J gene is TRBJ2-7, the V gene TRBV19; TRBD1 or TRBD2 may be the D gene (5 bases each). Germline lookup yields CDR1 LNHDA and CDR2 SQIVND (reference sequence). Trimming removed 6 bases from V and 6 bases from J, with 12 bases in between. This CDR3 has 12 residues. The CDR3 reads CASSSGRFEQYF. The DNA for the CDR3 is TGTGCCAGTAGCTCGGGACGCTTCGAGCAGTACTTC.

This clone was observed a few times. CDR3 protein: CASSYTGSTIQYF. The CDR3 DNA reads as TGTGCCAGCAGTTATACAGGGTCCACCATTCAGTACTTC. The chain is built from TRBV27 and TRBJ2-4, with D possibly being TRBD1 (6 bases). Germline loops: CDR1 MNHEY, CDR2 SMNVEV (reference sequence). V was shortened by 4 bases and J by 9 bases, with 13 bases between the two germline ends. CDR3 size: 13 residues.

V is TRBV5-6 and J is TRBJ1-2, with a tentative D call TRBD1 (5 bases). The V gene's germline CDR1 is SGHDT and CDR2 YYEEEE. The CDR3 extends over 12 amino acids. V gave up 1 base and J gave up 7 bases, with 8 bases separating them. The CDR3 is CASSLSGFGYTF. The CDR3 DNA sequence: TGTGCCAGCAGCTTGTCAGGGTTTGGCTACACCTTC.

Comment on this clone: The junction departs from germline at one end; a sequencing error may be responsible. The sample contains more than one DNA sequence encoding this CDR3. V is TRBV5-1 and J is TRBJ1-3, with D perhaps TRBD1 (6 bases). Germline V gene lookup returns CDR1 SGHRS and CDR2 YFSETQ. There are 15 residues in the CDR3. CDR3 DNA sequence: TGTGCCAGCAGCTTGGAGGGGGTGATCGGAAACACCATATATTTT. Translating gives CASSLEGVIGNTIYF.

This rearrangement joins TRBV6-6 to TRBJ2-7, with 7 bases lining up with TRBD1. Germline trimming cut 4 bases from V and 6 bases from J; bases unmatched to any gene: 12. CDR3 size: 15 residues. In germline, CDR1 is MNHNY, CDR2 SVGAGI (reference sequence). The chain's CDR3 is CASSSPRQGSAEQYF. The CDR3 nucleotides are TGTGCCAGCAGTTCCCCCCGACAGGGTAGCGCCGAGCAGTACTTC.

The chain employs TRBV5-1 and TRBJ1-4; the match to TRBD1 covers 9 bases. The CDR3 consists of 14 residues. Germline lookup yields CDR1 SGHRS and CDR2 YFSETQ. The ends lost 6 bases at V and 8 bases at J; junction bases unmatched: 8. CDR3 nucleotide sequence: TGCGCCAGCACCACAGGGGGCGCAGGAGAAAAACTGTTTTTT. Amino acids: CASTTGGAGEKLFF.